The 27 T cell receptor beta chains given below trace back to one sample, sequenced in a study of cytomegalovirus exposure and HLA in healthy donors listed by TCRdb under 2017. Receptor libraries were prepared by the immunoSEQ multiplex PCR assay. A mixture of 60 forward primers for TCR Vbeta segments and 13 reverse primers for TCR Jbeta segments was used in the multiplex PCR. TCRdb carries this immuneACCESS record with in-frame sequences only. Its versions omit some clonotypes, under half of them owing to an unresolved V gene in the studies checked, with the rest unexplained. Present in this sample are 150,000 to 200,000 clones, around 79% of which were seen just once. The ten largest clones take up about 4.4% of the sample. The specimen was PBMCs. The receptors shown here come from a woman aged 25 to 39 in good health and CMV-seropositive.

The chain employs TRBV5-6 and TRBJ1-1; D gene ambiguous. In germline, CDR1 is SGHDT, CDR2 YYEEEE. Trimming removed 4 bases at V and 2 bases at J, with 12 bases between. This CDR3 comprises 14 residues. The CDR3 DNA follows: TGTGCCAGCAGCCCCCTGGCAGGAAACACTGAAGCTTTCTTT. Its translation: CASSPLAGNTEAFF. Together with reference TRBV5-6 and TRBJ1-1, the CDR3 gives the full variable domain: DAGVTQSPTHLIKTRGQQVTLRCSPKSGHDTVSWYQQALGQGPQFIFQYYEEEERQRGNFPDRFSGHQFPNYSSELNVNALLLGDSALYLCASSPLAGNTEAFFGQGTRLTVV.

The V call is TRBV19, the J call TRBJ1-1, with TRBD1 matching over 10 bases. The germline V gene encodes CDR1 LNHDA and CDR2 SQIVND (reference sequence). The CDR3 consists of 13 residues. V gave up 8 bases and J gave up 0 bases; unmatched junction bases: 0. The CDR3 nucleotides read TGTGCCAGTGGACAGGGGGTGAACACTGAAGCTTTCTTT. Its translation: CASGQGVNTEAFF.

The chain employs TRBV7-8 and TRBJ2-7; tentatively, D is TRBD1 (6 bases). Trimming took 3 bases from V and 0 from J, leaving 15 bases between them. Germline CDR1 is SGHVS and CDR2 is FQNEAQ. The length of the CDR3 is 16 residues. The CDR3 reads CASSFFTGQSSYEQYF. The CDR3 coding sequence is TGTGCCAGCAGCTTTTTCACAGGGCAGAGCTCCTACGAGCAGTACTTC.

The genes are TRBV10-3 and TRBJ1-2; TRBD1 might be the D (5 bases). CDR1 is ENHRY, CDR2 SYGVKD, per germline. The CDR3 runs to 13 residues. Trimming cost V 4 bases and J 7 bases, with 13 bases left between them. The CDR3 is CAISGQGLSGYTF. In DNA, the CDR3 is TGTGCCATCAGTGGGCAGGGATTATCTGGCTACACCTTC.

This chain links TRBV5-1 with TRBJ1-2; a weak D match, TRBD1 (5 bases). Germline CDR1 SGHRS, CDR2 YFSETQ. The CDR3 is 12 residues long. With 2 bases removed from V and 7 bases from J, the gap between germline ends came to 9 bases. CDR3 region: CASSLGGVGYTF. The CDR3 DNA is TGCGCCAGCAGCTTAGGAGGGGTTGGCTACACCTTC.

V and J are TRBV19 and TRBJ2-5, with D perhaps TRBD2 (6 bases). CDR3 length: 14 residues. Germline lookup yields CDR1 LNHDA and CDR2 SQIVND (reference sequence). Trimming cost V 3 bases and J 2 bases, with 10 bases left between them. The DNA of the CDR3 is TGTGCCAGTAGTATGGGGGGTCGGCAAGAGACCCAGTACTTC. This encodes CASSMGGRQETQYF.

V is TRBV7-9 and J is TRBJ1-2; D unclear. The CDR3 covers 12 residues. The ends were cut back, 1 base at V and 6 bases at J, with 6 bases in the middle. Looked up from germline, CDR1 is SEHNR and CDR2 is FQNEAQ (reference sequence). CDR3 loop: CASSLGADGYTF. The CDR3 DNA reads TGTGCCAGCAGCTTAGGTGCGGATGGCTACACCTTC.

The chain joins TRBV18 to TRBJ2-7, with D possibly being TRBD2 (6 bases). Trimming left V 6 bases short and J 4 bases short, with 10 bases between. The CDR3 has 12 amino acids. Germline V lookup: CDR1 KGHSH, CDR2 LQKENI. CDR3: CASSWREYEQYF. The CDR3 nucleotides read TGTGCCAGCTCCTGGAGGGAGTACGAGCAGTACTTC. The variable domain in full, with the rest retrieved from reference TRBV18 and TRBJ2-7, is NAGVMQNPRHLVRRRGQEARLRCSPMKGHSHVYWYRQLPEEGLKFMVYLQKENIIDESGMPKERFSAEFPKEGPSILRIQQVVRGDSAAYFCASSWREYEQYFGPGTRLTVT.

V is TRBV7-9 and J is TRBJ1-6; D unclear. V lost 3 bases to trimming and J lost 8 bases, with 5 bases between them. From germline, CDR1 is SEHNR and CDR2 FQNEAQ (reference sequence). This CDR3 has 12 amino acids. CDR3 region: CASSFSDSPLHF. CDR3 bases: TGTGCCAGCAGCTTTAGTGATTCACCCCTCCACTTT.

The CDR3 loop is CATHDRVWEAFF. The DNA for the CDR3 is TGTGCCACGCACGACCGGGTATGGGAAGCTTTCTTT. V gene TRBV6-5 combines with J gene TRBJ1-1; no reliable D call. CDR1 is MNHEY and CDR2 is SVGAGI in the germline V gene. V lost 10 bases and J lost 8, with 17 bases in between. There are 12 residues in the CDR3.

The chain joins TRBV11-2 to TRBJ2-7; D is perhaps TRBD1 (5 bases). Trimming removed 5 bases at V and 2 bases at J, with 10 bases between. CDR1 is SGHAT, CDR2 FQNNGV, per germline. This CDR3 contains 13 residues. In nucleotides, the CDR3 is TGTGCCAGCAGCCAGGGTCACCCCTACGAGCAGTACTTC. Amino acids: CASSQGHPYEQYF.

The rearrangement uses TRBV5-1 and TRBJ2-7; 11 nucleotides line up with TRBD1. With 4 bases clipped from V and 6 bases from J, the junction kept 9 bases outside the gene matches. The CDR3 totals 15 residues. Germline CDR1 reads SGHRS; CDR2 reads YFSETQ. The CDR3 nucleotides read TGCGCCAGCAGCCATGGACAGGGGGCGTTGAGCGAGCAGTACTTC. Its protein product is CASSHGQGALSEQYF.

The chain couples TRBV30 to TRBJ2-5; D not resolved. CDR1 and CDR2 from the germline V gene are GTSNPN and SVGIG (reference sequence). The V end was cut by 7 bases, the J end by 5 bases, with 11 bases between. The CDR3 is made up of 11 amino acids. The CDR3 region is CASNSQETQYF. The CDR3 nucleotides read TGTGCCTCGAATTCACAGGAGACCCAGTACTTC.

The genes are TRBV18 and TRBJ2-1; D perhaps matches TRBD2 (5 bases). Germline CDR1 KGHSH, CDR2 LQKENI. V was clipped by 6 bases and J by 7 bases, with 13 bases between them. The length of the CDR3 is 13 residues. For the CDR3, the DNA is TGTGCCAGCTCCCGACCCTCGGGAAATGAGCAGTTCTTC. It translates to CASSRPSGNEQFF.

The V and J genes are TRBV7-2 and TRBJ2-4, with TRBD1 matching over 8 bases. Germline lookup yields CDR1 SGHTA and CDR2 FQGNSA. CDR3 length: 13 amino acids. After removal of 5 bases from V and 8 bases from J, the junction contained 5 bases not matched to a gene. The CDR3 is CASSPGQGHIQYF. CDR3 nucleotide sequence: TGTGCCAGCAGCCCTGGACAGGGTCACATTCAGTACTTC.

The chain recombines TRBV5-5 with TRBJ2-3, with TRBD1 identical over 8 bases. This CDR3 contains 15 residues. In germline, CDR1 is SGHKS, CDR2 YYEKEE (reference sequence). V lost 3 bases and J lost 7; bases outside the gene matches: 10. CDR3 in amino acids: CASSSSTGAGNTQYF. DNA of the CDR3: TGTGCCAGCAGCTCGTCGACAGGGGCGGGAAATACGCAGTATTTT.

The chain links TRBV11-2 to TRBJ1-2; 10 bases align to TRBD1. CDR1 is SGHAT, CDR2 FQNNGV, per germline. The ends lost 4 bases at V and 3 bases at J; junction bases unmatched: 5. The CDR3 loop spans 15 amino acids. The CDR3 region is CASSSTGTGDYGYTF. The CDR3 nucleotides read TGTGCCAGCAGCTCGACCGGGACAGGGGACTATGGCTACACCTTC.

On this clone: The junction departs from germline at one end; a sequencing error may be responsible. The chain is built from TRBV18 and TRBJ2-3; 7 nucleotides line up with TRBD1. The germline gives CDR1 KGHSH, CDR2 LQKENI. The CDR3 runs to 17 residues. The CDR3 DNA reads as TGTGCCAGCTCCCCACTGGTCGGACAGGAGAACACAGATACGCAGTATTTT. Translated: CASSPLVGQENTDTQYF.

The rearrangement joins TRBV29-1 to TRBJ1-2; the match to TRBD1 covers 9 bases. V lost 6 bases and J lost 6; bases outside the gene matches: 11. The CDR3 has 14 residues. The germline CDR1 and CDR2 sequences are SQVTM and ANQGSEA. CDR3 nucleotides: TGCAGCGTGTTAATTTCCGGGACAGGGAATGGCTACACCTTC. Translating it yields CSVLISGTGNGYTF.

The chain recombines TRBV4-3 with TRBJ1-2, with D possibly TRBD1 on 6 matching bases. The CDR3 consists of 16 residues. Germline assignment: CDR1 LGHNA and CDR2 YSLEER. Trimming took off 3 bases at V and 6 bases at J, with 20 bases between the two ends. This CDR3 is CASSHEYRETLNGYTF. The CDR3 nucleotides read TGCGCCAGCAGCCATGAATACAGGGAAACTCTGAATGGCTACACCTTC.

In its sample, this clone was seen a few times. The rearrangement joins TRBV4-1 to TRBJ1-2; 9 bases are a match to TRBD1. This CDR3 comprises 15 residues. Germline CDR1 and CDR2: MGHRA and YSYEKL. V lost 4 bases, J lost 5 bases, and 8 bases stayed unmatched. CDR3 sequence reads: CASSRTGAEVYGYTF. The CDR3 DNA reads as TGCGCCAGCAGCCGGACAGGGGCAGAGGTATATGGCTACACCTTC.

The rearrangement uses TRBV10-3 and TRBJ1-2; D not certain. CDR1 is ENHRY, CDR2 SYGVKD, per germline. The CDR3 is 15 residues long. With 3 bases removed from V and 4 bases from J, the gap between germline ends came to 15 bases. The CDR3 region is CAISDSSGSSYGYTF. CDR3 nucleotides: TGTGCCATCAGTGATAGTTCCGGGTCTAGCTATGGCTACACCTTC.

The sample holds a few counts of this clone. The rearrangement uses TRBV11-2 and TRBJ2-7; the match to TRBD1 covers 7 bases. V trimming: 5 bases; J trimming: 3 bases; junction bases outside the gene matches: 7. This CDR3 is 14 amino acids long. CDR1 is SGHAT, CDR2 FQNNGV, per germline. The CDR3, as DNA: TGTGCCAGCAGCCTTGGACAGGCTCACTACGAGCAGTACTTC. Encoded protein: CASSLGQAHYEQYF. The entire variable domain, with the rest obtained from reference TRBV11-2 and TRBJ2-7, is as follows: EAGVAQSPRYKIIEKRQSVAFWCNPISGHATLYWYQQILGQGPKLLIQFQNNGVVDDSQLPKDRFSAERLKGVDSTLKIQPAKLEDSAVYLCASSLGQAHYEQYFGPGTRLTVT.

CDR3 coding DNA: TGTGCCAGCAGCTTTTTCCAGGGGGAGCAGTACTTC. Translating it yields CASSFFQGEQYF. The V and J genes are TRBV7-9 and TRBJ2-7; the D gene is possibly TRBD1 (6 bases). Trimming removed 3 bases from V and 7 bases from J, with 10 bases in between. The CDR3 is 12 amino acids. CDR1 and CDR2 (germline): SEHNR, FQNEAQ (reference sequence). Full variable domain (outside the CDR3, taken from reference TRBV7-9 and TRBJ2-7): DTGVSQNPRHKITKRGQNVTFRCDPISEHNRLYWYRQTLGQGPEFLTYFQNEAQLEKSRLLSDRFSAERPKGSFSTLEIQRTEQGDSAMYLCASSFFQGEQYFGPGTRLTVT.

This sequence joins TRBV6-5 and TRBJ1-4; TRBD1 might be the D (6 bases). Germline V gene lookup returns CDR1 MNHEY and CDR2 SVGAGI. V was cut by 5 bases and J by 0 bases, with 10 bases left in between. The CDR3 consists of 15 residues. CDR3 sequence: CASSLNRATNEKLFF. In nucleotides, the CDR3 is TGTGCCAGCAGTCTAAACAGGGCAACTAATGAAAAACTGTTTTTT.

The chain joins TRBV5-1 to TRBJ1-4, with a tentative D call TRBD1 (5 bases). The length of the CDR3 is 13 residues. The V end was cut by 0 bases, the J end by 5 bases, with 5 bases between. The germline V gene has CDR1 SGHRS and CDR2 YFSETQ. The CDR3 nucleotides read TGCGCCAGCAGCTTGGGGACAAATGAAAAACTGTTTTTT. Its translation: CASSLGTNEKLFF.

This clone appeared a few times. V gene TRBV6-1 combines with J gene TRBJ1-1; D might be TRBD1 (6 bases). Trimming shortened V by 5 bases and J by 3 bases, and 10 bases separated the two germline ends. The length of the CDR3 is 13 residues. CDR1 and CDR2 (germline): MNHNS, SASEGT. DNA of the CDR3: TGTGCCAGCAGTAACAGGGAAGACACTGAAGCTTTCTTT. Translating it yields CASSNREDTEAFF.